These T cell receptor beta chains were read from a single sample in a study of glioma-infiltrating T cells. TCRdb ran MiXCR on the multiplex PCR reads and lists one entry per CDR3 protein. The data contain over 120,000 distinct CDR3 sequences, roughly two fifths of them seen just once; the ten biggest clones take up roughly 20%. The specimen sequenced was glioma tissue, nonneoplastic brain tissue, or PBMCs (not recorded which). These receptors were obtained from a human donor with low-grade glioma or glioblastoma, undergoing nonglioma brain surgery, or in good health (not recorded which). CDR3s include the opening cysteine and the closing phenylalanine or tryptophan. The D gene is left open where the match is weak. The size field is filled for only some rows; it gives once, few, many or a size class.

CDR3nt: TGTGCCAGCAGCTTAGGACAGGGCGGGACTCCACCCCTCCACTTT
CDR3aa: CASSLGQGGTPPLHF
j_gene: TRBJ1-6
abundance: NA
d_gene: TRBD1
v_gene: TRBV7-6

CDR3nt: TGTGCCAGCAGTCCAATTACGGGACTGCGCTATGGCTACACCTTC
CDR3aa: CASSPITGLRYGYTF
j_gene: TRBJ1-2
abundance: NA
d_gene: NA
v_gene: TRBV27

CDR3nt: TGCAGTGCTAGGACAGCTGATTCCTACGAGCAGTACTTC
CDR3aa: CSARTADSYEQYF
j_gene: TRBJ2-7
abundance: few
d_gene: NA
v_gene: TRBV20-1

CDR3nt: TGTGCCAGCAGTGTAGGCTCAGGGGACACAGATACGCAGTATTTT
CDR3aa: CASSVGSGDTDTQYF
j_gene: TRBJ2-3
abundance: many
d_gene: NA
v_gene: TRBV6-4

CDR3nt: TGCAGTGCTAGTCATAGCGGGGGACCTGAGTTCTTC
CDR3aa: CSASHSGGPEFF
j_gene: TRBJ2-1
abundance: NA
d_gene: TRBD2
v_gene: TRBV20-1

CDR3nt: TGCAGTGCTAGACCACAGGGGGCAGGTTATGGCTACACCTTC
CDR3aa: CSARPQGAGYGYTF
j_gene: TRBJ1-2
abundance: few
d_gene: TRBD1
v_gene: TRBV20-1

CDR3nt: TGCGCCAGCAGCCAATCTCCGGGAATGAACACTGAAGCTTTCTTT
CDR3aa: CASSQSPGMNTEAFF
j_gene: TRBJ1-1
abundance: few
d_gene: NA
v_gene: TRBV4-1

CDR3nt: TGTGCCAGCAGCTTGGGGGACATCTCGGAGCAGTTCTTC
CDR3aa: CASSLGDISEQFF
j_gene: TRBJ2-1
abundance: NA
d_gene: NA
v_gene: TRBV7-6

CDR3nt: TGTGCCAGCAGCTTAGTTCCGTACCAAGAGACCCAGTACTTC
CDR3aa: CASSLVPYQETQYF
j_gene: TRBJ2-5
abundance: NA
d_gene: NA
v_gene: TRBV11-2

CDR3nt: TGTGCCAGCAGTCCATCAGGGGGCCTACAAGAGACCCAGTACTTC
CDR3aa: CASSPSGGLQETQYF
j_gene: TRBJ2-5
abundance: few
d_gene: TRBD1
v_gene: TRBV6-1

CDR3nt: TGTGCCAGTGGACACTTAAACAATGAGCAGTTCTTC
CDR3aa: CASGHLNNEQFF
j_gene: TRBJ2-1
abundance: NA
d_gene: NA
v_gene: TRBV19

CDR3nt: TGTGCCAGCAGCTTTAGGCGGGAGTCGAATGAGCAGTTCTTC
CDR3aa: CASSFRRESNEQFF
j_gene: TRBJ2-1
abundance: NA
d_gene: TRBD2
v_gene: TRBV7-6

CDR3nt: TGTGCCATCAGTGAGTCGGGACTAGACGGAGTTGAGCAGTTCTTC
CDR3aa: CAISESGLDGVEQFF
j_gene: TRBJ2-1
abundance: few
d_gene: TRBD2
v_gene: TRBV10-3

CDR3nt: TGCGCCAGCAGCCAAGCGACTAGCCGCTACTACGAGCAGTACTTC
CDR3aa: CASSQATSRYYEQYF
j_gene: TRBJ2-7
abundance: NA
d_gene: TRBD2
v_gene: TRBV4-1

CDR3nt: TGTGCCACCAGCGCCCGCCAGGGAGTTAACTATGGCTACACCTTC
CDR3aa: CATSARQGVNYGYTF
j_gene: TRBJ1-2
abundance: NA
d_gene: NA
v_gene: TRBV15

CDR3nt: TGTGCTCGCAGCTTACAGGAGGACACTGAAGCTTTCTTT
CDR3aa: CARSLQEDTEAFF
j_gene: TRBJ1-1
abundance: once
d_gene: NA
v_gene: TRBV7-6

CDR3nt: TGTGCCAGCAGTTACTCTAAAACTGCCAACACTGAAGCTTTCTTT
CDR3aa: CASSYSKTANTEAFF
j_gene: TRBJ1-1
abundance: NA
d_gene: NA
v_gene: TRBV6-2/TRBV6-3

CDR3nt: TGTGCCACCAGTACCCACCCCGGGGATGAGCAGTTCTTC
CDR3aa: CATSTHPGDEQFF
j_gene: TRBJ2-1
abundance: NA
d_gene: NA
v_gene: TRBV24-1